The entry below describes one T cell receptor beta chain. Its antigen has not been determined. No clone much larger than this one lies a single base away; base qualities are absent. From the germline V gene (reference sequence), CDR1 is SEHNR and CDR2 is FQNEAQ. The CDR3 numbers 18 residues from cysteine through phenylalanine. This entry keeps only the CDR3 DNA: 54 bases, framed from base 1. Trimming leaves V shorter by 5 bases and J shorter by 10 bases, with the junction holding 18 bases beyond the gene matches. This sample is part of a study of blood T cell repertoires in COVID-19 (dated by TCRdb to the early 2020s). Describing the broader study: Samples from collaborators originated in the United States, Italy and Spain and spanned both the acute and convalescent phases of COVID-19. The material from the prospective study consisted of cDNA or gDNA derived from T cells, B-cell-depleted T cells, or PBMCs. The dataset comprised deeply sampled blood TCRbeta repertoires from subjects exposed to, actively infected with, or recovered from COVID-19. The repertoires were released in a freely available public database meant as a resource for research on the immune response to SARS-CoV-2. Samples came from the ongoing ImmuneRACE study (first 160 participants) plus 1,254 subjects from 6 global collaborators. Nearly every sample came with metadata listing a de-identified subject ID, COVID-19 status, age in years and sex. Where HLA class I and class II types were available, the types were taken from metadata supplied by the sample provider, not from assay-based typing. The paper as a whole reports these results and caveats: Clinical and demographic metadata were provided uncurated, with the amount varying by source and participant.

Participants in the prospective study were aged about 18 to 95 years, lived in 20 to 25 United States geographic areas, and enrolled through a virtual design. Cohort assignment in the prospective study relied on participant-reported clinical history from a screening survey and a study questionnaire. Each participant in the prospective study had whole blood, serum and a nasopharyngeal or oropharyngeal swab collected by mobile phlebotomists. Participants in the prospective study had the option to provide additional blood draws and questionnaires over a roughly two-month period. Before DNA extraction, blood samples from the prospective study were shipped at room temperature or frozen. TCRbeta CDR3 regions were amplified from genomic DNA by means of the immunoSEQ Assay, a bias-controlled multiplex PCR. The source study handled its data this way. Within the assay, amplification of reference gene primers was used to estimate how many nucleated cells each sample contained. To quantify the absolute abundance of each unique TCRbeta CDR3 rearrangement, sequence reads were collapsed and filtered. For each sample, productive Simpson clonality was calculated by taking the square root of Simpson's diversity index across productive rearrangements. Not all clones reach the TCRdb copy of this immuneACCESS table, which keeps in-frame sequences only. Checked studies attribute under half of the gap to unresolved V genes and leave the rest unexplained. V, J and clone size are those of that table, while D and trimming were read from the DNA. In this sample the table shows under 350,000 clones, roughly 85% of which occur a single time. The ten largest clones represent roughly 4% of the sample.

The rearrangement joined TRBV7-9 to TRBJ2-1; a stretch of 12 junction bases matches TRBD2. The receptor was derived from a woman in her 40s with acute COVID-19. The sequenced sample was PBMCs or T cells enriched from blood (not recorded which). The CDR3 protein is CASSPKGLAGTRYGEQFF. The nucleotides read TGTGCCAGCAGCCCCAAAGGACTAGCGGGAACTCGATATGGGGAGCAGTTCTTC.